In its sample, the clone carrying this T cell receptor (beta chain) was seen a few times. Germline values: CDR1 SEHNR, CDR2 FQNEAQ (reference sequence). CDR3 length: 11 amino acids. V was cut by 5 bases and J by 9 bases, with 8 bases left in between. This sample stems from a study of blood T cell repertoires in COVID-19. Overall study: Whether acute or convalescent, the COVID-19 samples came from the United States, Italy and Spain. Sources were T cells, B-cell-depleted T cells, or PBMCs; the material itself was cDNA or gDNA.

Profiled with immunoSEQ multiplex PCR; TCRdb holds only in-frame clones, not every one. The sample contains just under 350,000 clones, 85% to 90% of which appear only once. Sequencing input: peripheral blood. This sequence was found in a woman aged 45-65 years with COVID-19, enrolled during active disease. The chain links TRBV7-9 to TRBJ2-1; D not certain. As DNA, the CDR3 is TGTGCCAGCAGCCCAGAGGTTGAGCAGTTCTTC. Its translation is CASSPEVEQFF.